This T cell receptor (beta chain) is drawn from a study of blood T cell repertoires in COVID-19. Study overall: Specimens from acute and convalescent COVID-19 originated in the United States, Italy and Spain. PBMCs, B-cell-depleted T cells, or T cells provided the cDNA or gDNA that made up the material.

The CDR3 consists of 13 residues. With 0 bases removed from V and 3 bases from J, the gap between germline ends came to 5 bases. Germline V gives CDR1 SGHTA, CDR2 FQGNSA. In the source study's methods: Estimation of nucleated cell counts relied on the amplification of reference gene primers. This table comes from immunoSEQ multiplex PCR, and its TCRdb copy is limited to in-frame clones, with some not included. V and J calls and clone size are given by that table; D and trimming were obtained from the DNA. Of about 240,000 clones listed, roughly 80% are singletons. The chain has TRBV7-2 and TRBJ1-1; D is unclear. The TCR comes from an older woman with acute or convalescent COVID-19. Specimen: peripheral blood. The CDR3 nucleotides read TGTGCCAGCAGCTTAGCTTCCTACACTGAAGCTTTCTTT. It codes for CASSLASYTEAFF. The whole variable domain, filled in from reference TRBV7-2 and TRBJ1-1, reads GAGVSQSPSNKVTEKGKDVELRCDPISGHTALYWYRQSLGQGLEFLIYFQGNSAPDKSGLPSDRFSAERTGGSVSTLTIQRTQQEDSAVYLCASSLASYTEAFFGQGTRLTVV.